This T cell receptor beta chain was profiled in a study of T cell responses to AZD1222 COVID-19 vaccine. This CDR3 has 16 residues. The germline V and J ends were trimmed by 2 bases and 0 bases, with 9 bases remaining between them. Germline assignment: CDR1 SGHRS and CDR2 YFSETQ. Sequencing used immunoSEQ multiplex PCR; TCRdb keeps in-frame clones, though not all of them. The repertoire holds approximately 120,000 clones, with 93% as singletons. The sequence was obtained from an adult in good health. The sequences come from peripheral blood, collected on day 0 of AZD1222 vaccination. This sequence joins TRBV5-1 and TRBJ2-6; D is perhaps TRBD1 (6 bases). The CDR3: CASSFTGPSGANVLTF. CDR3 nucleotide sequence: TGCGCCAGCAGCTTCACAGGGCCCTCTGGGGCCAACGTCCTGACTTTC.